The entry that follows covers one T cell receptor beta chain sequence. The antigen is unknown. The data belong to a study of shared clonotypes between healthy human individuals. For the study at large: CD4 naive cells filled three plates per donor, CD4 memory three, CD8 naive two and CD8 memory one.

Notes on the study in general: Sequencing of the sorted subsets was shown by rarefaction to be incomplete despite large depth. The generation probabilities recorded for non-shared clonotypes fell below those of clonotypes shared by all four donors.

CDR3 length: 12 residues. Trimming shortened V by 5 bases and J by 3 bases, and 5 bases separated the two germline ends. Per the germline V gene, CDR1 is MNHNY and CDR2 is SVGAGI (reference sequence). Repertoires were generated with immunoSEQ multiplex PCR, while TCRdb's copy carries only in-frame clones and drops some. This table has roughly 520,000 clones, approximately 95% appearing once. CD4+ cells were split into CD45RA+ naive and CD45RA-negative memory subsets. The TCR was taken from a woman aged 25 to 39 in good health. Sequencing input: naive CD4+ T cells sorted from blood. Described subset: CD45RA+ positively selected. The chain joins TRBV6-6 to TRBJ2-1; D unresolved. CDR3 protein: CASSPDYNEQFF. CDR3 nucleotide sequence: TGTGCCAGCAGTCCGGACTACAATGAGCAGTTCTTC.